Included here is one T cell receptor (beta chain) sequence, with context. V gave up 3 bases and J gave up 1 base; unmatched junction bases: 7. Per the germline V gene, CDR1 is SGDLS and CDR2 is YYNGEE. The CDR3 spans 15 residues. The data derive from a study of blood T cell repertoires in COVID-19. In the original analysis: Cell counts per sample came from amplifying reference gene primers. Clones were sequenced by immunoSEQ multiplex PCR, and TCRdb holds only the in-frame ones, with some missing. V and J calls and clone size are as listed in that table; D and trimming were resolved from the DNA. In the table there are around 200,000 clones, approximately 87% of which are singletons.

Sequenced material: peripheral blood. This clonotype was sampled from a man aged 55 to 70 who had recovered from COVID-19. The V and J genes are TRBV9 and TRBJ2-7, with TRBD2 matching 7 bases. Here the CDR3 DNA reads TGTGCCAGCAGCGCGAGCGGGACCTCGTCCTACGAGCAGTACTTC. This gives the protein CASSASGTSSYEQYF.